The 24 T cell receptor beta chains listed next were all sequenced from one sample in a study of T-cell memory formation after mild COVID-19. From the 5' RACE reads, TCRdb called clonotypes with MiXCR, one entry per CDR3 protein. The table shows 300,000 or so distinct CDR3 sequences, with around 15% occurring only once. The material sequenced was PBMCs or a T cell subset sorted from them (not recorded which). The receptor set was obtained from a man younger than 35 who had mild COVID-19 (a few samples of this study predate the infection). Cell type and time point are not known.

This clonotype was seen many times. The CDR3: CASSEEGGPDTQYF. DNA of the CDR3: TGTGCCAGCAGTGAAGAGGGGGGGCCAGATACGCAGTATTTT. The V and J genes are TRBV6-4 and TRBJ2-3, with D tentatively TRBD2 (7 bases). V was shortened by 3 bases and J by 4 bases, with 11 bases between the two germline ends. The CDR3 contains 14 residues. Germline-derived CDR1 and CDR2 are MRHNA and SNTAGT.

CDR3 DNA: TGCGCCAGCAGCTTGATGGCAGGGGGAGGTCAGCCCCAGCATTTT. Its translation: CASSLMAGGGQPQHF. V and J are TRBV5-1 and TRBJ1-5; TRBD1 aligns across 7 bases. Germline V gene data show CDR1 as SGHRS and CDR2 as YFSETQ. The ends lost 1 base at V and 6 bases at J; junction bases unmatched: 7. The CDR3 runs to 15 residues.

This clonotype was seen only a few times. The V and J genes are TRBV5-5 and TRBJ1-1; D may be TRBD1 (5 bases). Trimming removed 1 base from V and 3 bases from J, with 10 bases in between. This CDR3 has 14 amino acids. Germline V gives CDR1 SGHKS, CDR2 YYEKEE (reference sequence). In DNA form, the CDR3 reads TGTGCCAGCAGCTTGTGGCCCAGGGACACTGAAGCTTTCTTT. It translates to CASSLWPRDTEAFF.

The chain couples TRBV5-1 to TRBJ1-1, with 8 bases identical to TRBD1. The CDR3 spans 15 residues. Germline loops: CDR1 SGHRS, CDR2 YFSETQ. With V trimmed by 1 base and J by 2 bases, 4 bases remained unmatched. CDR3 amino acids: CASSLKAGGNTEAFF. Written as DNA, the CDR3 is TGCGCCAGCAGCTTGAAGGCAGGGGGCAACACTGAAGCTTTCTTT.

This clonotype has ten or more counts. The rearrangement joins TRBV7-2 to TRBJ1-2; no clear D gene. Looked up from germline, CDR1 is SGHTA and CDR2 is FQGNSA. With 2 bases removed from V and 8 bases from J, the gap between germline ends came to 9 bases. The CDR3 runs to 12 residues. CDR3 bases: TGTGCCAGCAGCTTAATCCCGGGGGGCTACACCTTC. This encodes CASSLIPGGYTF.

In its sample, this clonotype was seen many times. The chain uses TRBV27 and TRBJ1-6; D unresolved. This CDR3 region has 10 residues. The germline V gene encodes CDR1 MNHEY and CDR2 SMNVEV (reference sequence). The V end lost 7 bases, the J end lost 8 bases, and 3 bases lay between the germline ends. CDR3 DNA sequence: TGTGCCAGCACGGATTCACCCCTCCACTTT. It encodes CASTDSPLHF.

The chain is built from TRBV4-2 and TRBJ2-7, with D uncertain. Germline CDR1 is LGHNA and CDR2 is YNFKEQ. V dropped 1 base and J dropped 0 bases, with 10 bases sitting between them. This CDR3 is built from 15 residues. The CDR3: CASSQGQQSSYEQYF. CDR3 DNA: TGTGCCAGCAGCCAAGGCCAACAGTCCTCCTACGAGCAGTACTTC.

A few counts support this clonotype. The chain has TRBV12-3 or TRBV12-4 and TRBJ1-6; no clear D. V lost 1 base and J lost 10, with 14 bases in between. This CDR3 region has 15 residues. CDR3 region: CASSLVGPNRSPLHF. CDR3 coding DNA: TGTGCCAGCAGTTTAGTGGGCCCCAATAGGTCACCCCTCCACTTT.

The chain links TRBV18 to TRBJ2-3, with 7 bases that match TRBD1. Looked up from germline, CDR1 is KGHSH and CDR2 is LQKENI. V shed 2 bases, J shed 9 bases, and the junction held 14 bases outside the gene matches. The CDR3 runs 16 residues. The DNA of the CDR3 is TGTGCCAGCTCACCATACGGGACAGCTATCCGGAACACGCAGTATTTT. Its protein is CASSPYGTAIRNTQYF.

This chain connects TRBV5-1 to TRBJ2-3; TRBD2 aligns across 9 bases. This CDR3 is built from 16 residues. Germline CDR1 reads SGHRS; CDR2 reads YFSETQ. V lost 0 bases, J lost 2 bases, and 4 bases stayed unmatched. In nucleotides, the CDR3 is TGCGCCAGCAGCTTGGCCCCTAGCGGGGTCACAGATACGCAGTATTTT. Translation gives CASSLAPSGVTDTQYF.

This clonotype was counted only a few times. The chain's CDR3 is CSAIESGYTF. CDR3 bases: TGCAGTGCTATAGAGTCTGGCTACACCTTC. V is TRBV20-1 and J is TRBJ1-2; D is undetermined. The CDR3 length is 10 residues. Germline V gives CDR1 DFQATT, CDR2 SNEGSKA (reference sequence). Trimming removed 4 bases at V and 7 bases at J, with 7 bases between.

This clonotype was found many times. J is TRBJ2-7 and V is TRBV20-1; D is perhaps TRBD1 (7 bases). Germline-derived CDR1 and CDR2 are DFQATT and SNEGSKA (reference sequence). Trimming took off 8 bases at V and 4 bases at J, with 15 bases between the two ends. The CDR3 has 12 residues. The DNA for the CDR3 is TGCAGTACTACCCCAGGGGGGTACGAGCAGTACTTC. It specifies CSTTPGGYEQYF.

CDR3 sequence (DNA): TGTGCCAGCAGCTTCTTCCCTGGGGATCAGCCCCAGCATTTT. Translating gives CASSFFPGDQPQHF. This chain links TRBV9 with TRBJ1-5, with unresolved D. This CDR3 contains 14 residues. Trimming removed 4 bases from V and 5 bases from J, with 13 bases in between. The V gene's germline CDR1 is SGDLS and CDR2 YYNGEE.

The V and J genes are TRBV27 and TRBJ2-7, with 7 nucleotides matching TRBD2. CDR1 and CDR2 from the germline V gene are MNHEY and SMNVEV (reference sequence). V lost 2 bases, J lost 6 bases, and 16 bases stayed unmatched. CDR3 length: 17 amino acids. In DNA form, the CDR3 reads TGTGCCAGCAGTTTACTTTGCGCGCGGGGGTACCGGGGCGAGCAGTACTTC. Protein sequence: CASSLLCARGYRGEQYF.

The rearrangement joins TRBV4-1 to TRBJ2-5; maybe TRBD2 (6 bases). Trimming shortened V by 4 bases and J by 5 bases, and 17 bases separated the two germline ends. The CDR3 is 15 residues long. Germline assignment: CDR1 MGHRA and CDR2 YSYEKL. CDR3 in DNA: TGCGCCAGCAGCCCCTTCGGAGGGATGCTGGAGACCCAGTACTTC. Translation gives CASSPFGGMLETQYF.

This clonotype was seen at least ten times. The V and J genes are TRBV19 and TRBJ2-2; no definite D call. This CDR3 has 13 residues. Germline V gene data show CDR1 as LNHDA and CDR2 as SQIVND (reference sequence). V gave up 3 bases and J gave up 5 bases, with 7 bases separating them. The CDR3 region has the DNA TGTGCCAGTAGTATCCCAGAGACCGGGGAGCTGTTTTTT. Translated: CASSIPETGELFF.

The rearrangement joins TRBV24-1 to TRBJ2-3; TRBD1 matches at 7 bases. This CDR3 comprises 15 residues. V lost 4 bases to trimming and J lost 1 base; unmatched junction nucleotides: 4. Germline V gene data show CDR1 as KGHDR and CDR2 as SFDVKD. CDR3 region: CATSEPGQGTDTQYF. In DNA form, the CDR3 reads TGTGCCACCAGTGAGCCTGGACAGGGCACAGATACGCAGTATTTT.

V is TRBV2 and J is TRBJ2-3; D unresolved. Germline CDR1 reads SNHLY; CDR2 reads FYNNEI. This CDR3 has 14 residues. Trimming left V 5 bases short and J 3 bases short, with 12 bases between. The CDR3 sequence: CASSQGHPTDTQYF. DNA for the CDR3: TGTGCCAGCAGTCAAGGGCATCCTACAGATACGCAGTATTTT.

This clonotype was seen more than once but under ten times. DNA of the CDR3: TGTGCCAGCAGCGTATCTAGTGCAAACATTCAGTACTTC. This codes for CASSVSSANIQYF. This chain connects TRBV9 to TRBJ2-4; D not certain. V gave up 1 base and J gave up 6 bases, with 8 bases separating them. The CDR3 totals 13 residues. CDR1 and CDR2 from the germline V gene are SGDLS and YYNGEE.

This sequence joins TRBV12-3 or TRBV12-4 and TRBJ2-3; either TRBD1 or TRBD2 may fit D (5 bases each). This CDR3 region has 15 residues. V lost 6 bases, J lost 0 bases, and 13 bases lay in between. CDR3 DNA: TGTGCCAGCAGGAGAGGGGAGTCTAGCACAGATACGCAGTATTTT. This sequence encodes CASRRGESSTDTQYF.

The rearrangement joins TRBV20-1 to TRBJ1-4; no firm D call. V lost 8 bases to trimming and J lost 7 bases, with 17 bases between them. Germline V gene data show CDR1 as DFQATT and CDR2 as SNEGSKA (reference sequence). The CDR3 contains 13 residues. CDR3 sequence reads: CSTSGQTREKLFF. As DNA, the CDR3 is TGCAGTACCTCCGGGCAAACACGTGAAAAACTGTTTTTT.

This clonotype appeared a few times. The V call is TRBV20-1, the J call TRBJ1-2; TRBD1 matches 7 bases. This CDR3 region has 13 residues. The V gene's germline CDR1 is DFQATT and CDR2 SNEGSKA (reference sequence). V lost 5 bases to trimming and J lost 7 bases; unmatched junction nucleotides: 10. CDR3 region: CSAPMPRTGGYTF. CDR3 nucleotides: TGCAGTGCTCCTATGCCCCGGACAGGTGGCTACACCTTC.

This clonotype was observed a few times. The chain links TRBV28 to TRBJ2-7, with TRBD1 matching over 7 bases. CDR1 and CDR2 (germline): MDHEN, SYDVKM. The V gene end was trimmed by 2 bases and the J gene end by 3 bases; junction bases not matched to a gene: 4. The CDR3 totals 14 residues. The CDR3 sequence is CASSLGTAHYEQYV. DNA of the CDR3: TGTGCCAGCAGTTTAGGGACAGCGCACTACGAGCAGTACGTC.

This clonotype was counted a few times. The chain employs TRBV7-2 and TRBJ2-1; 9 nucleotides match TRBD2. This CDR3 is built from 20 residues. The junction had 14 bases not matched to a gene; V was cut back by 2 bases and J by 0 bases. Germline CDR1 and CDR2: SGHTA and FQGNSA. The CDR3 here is CASSLRAMTSGLSSYNEQFF. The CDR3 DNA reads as TGTGCCAGCAGCTTAAGGGCGATGACTAGCGGTTTAAGCTCCTACAATGAGCAGTTCTTC. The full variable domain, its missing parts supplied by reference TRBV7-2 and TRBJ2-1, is GAGVSQSPSNKVTEKGKDVELRCDPISGHTALYWYRQSLGQGLEFLIYFQGNSAPDKSGLPSDRFSAERTGGSVSTLTIQRTQQEDSAVYLCASSLRAMTSGLSSYNEQFFGPGTRLTVL.